Listed here are 25 T cell receptor beta chains from one sample, sequenced in a study of CD8 T cells in ankylosing spondylitis (TCRdb year 2017). Library generation was performed with 5' RACE. Sequencing instrument: Illumina HiSeq 2500. TCRdb's own reprocessing of the public reads used fastp at Q25 and MiXCR and kept productive beta chains. Each CDR3 protein appears once, grouped with its most common genes and DNA. This sample has a few hundred thousand distinct CDR3 sequences in its table, and under 20% of those were observed once. More than 25% of the sample is in the top ten clones. Sequenced input: blood, either unsorted or a sorted T cell fraction (not recorded which). These receptors all come from a male donor with ankylosing spondylitis or in good health (not recorded which).

This chain connects TRBV27 to TRBJ2-7, with 9 bases that match TRBD1. The ends lost 3 bases at V and 3 bases at J; junction bases unmatched: 6. Germline CDR1 and CDR2: MNHEY and SMNVEV (reference sequence). The CDR3 covers 15 residues. The CDR3 here is CASSFGDRVIYEQYF. The CDR3 DNA reads as TGTGCCAGCAGTTTCGGGGACAGGGTTATCTACGAGCAGTACTTC.

There are a few counts of this clonotype. The chain recombines TRBV9 with TRBJ1-6; D is possibly TRBD1 (6 bases). Germline loops: CDR1 SGDLS, CDR2 YYNGEE. CDR3 size: 14 residues. The germline V and J ends were trimmed by 2 bases and 7 bases, with 10 bases remaining between them. The CDR3 region is CASSVAGVNSPLHF. The CDR3 region has the DNA TGTGCCAGCAGCGTGGCAGGGGTCAATTCACCCCTCCACTTT.

Relative to its sample, this clonotype is medium-sized. The V call is TRBV11-2, the J call TRBJ2-1; D ambiguous. CDR3 length: 11 residues. Per the germline V gene, CDR1 is SGHAT and CDR2 is FQNNGV. V lost 2 bases to trimming and J lost 8 bases, with 4 bases between them. CDR3 sequence (DNA): TGTGCCAGCAGCTTAATGGATGAGCAGTTCTTC. It is translated as CASSLMDEQFF.

This clonotype showed up just once. DNA for the CDR3: TGCAGCGTCGCGAGTGCCCTTTTCAATGAGCAGTTCTTC. It specifies CSVASALFNEQFF. The genes are TRBV29-1 and TRBJ2-1; no firm D call. The CDR3 sequence is 13 residues long. V was trimmed by 6 bases and J by 6 bases, leaving 15 bases between them. CDR1 is SQVTM and CDR2 is ANQGSEA in the germline V gene.

This clonotype was detected only a few times. This sequence joins TRBV4-1 and TRBJ2-7; a weak D match, TRBD2 (5 bases). Germline V gene data show CDR1 as MGHRA and CDR2 as YSYEKL. Deletions cut 1 base from V and 4 bases from J, with 8 bases between. The CDR3 is made up of 13 amino acids. The DNA of the CDR3 is TGCGCCAGCAGCCAAGCGAGGAGGTACGAGCAGTACTTC. Protein product: CASSQARRYEQYF.

This clonotype was detected ten times or more. The chain carries TRBV3-1 and TRBJ2-5; D is unresolved. This CDR3 is built from 17 residues. Germline loops: CDR1 LGHDT, CDR2 YNNKEL (reference sequence). Trimming took off 0 bases at V and 2 bases at J, with 16 bases between the two ends. The CDR3 loop is CASSQDSRLETQETQYF. The CDR3 DNA reads TGTGCCAGCAGCCAAGATTCAAGGCTGGAGACGCAAGAGACCCAGTACTTC.

This clonotype has only a few counts. The chain links TRBV11-2 to TRBJ2-1; D tentatively fits TRBD1 or TRBD2 (10 bases each). Germline values: CDR1 SGHAT, CDR2 FQNNGV. CDR3 size: 20 residues. V was clipped by 10 bases and J by 2 bases, with 33 bases between them. CDR3 sequence: CATGTGVAGAGGGTYNEQFF. CDR3 nucleotide sequence: TGTGCCACCGGGACAGGGGTAGCGGGAGCGGGAGGGGGGACCTACAATGAGCAGTTCTTC.

The chain links TRBV7-3 to TRBJ2-2; possibly TRBD2 for D (6 bases). Germline loops: CDR1 SGHTA, CDR2 FQGTGA. The CDR3 contains 16 residues. V gave up 5 bases and J gave up 4 bases, with 17 bases separating them. The CDR3 nucleotides read TGTGCCAGCAGCCCGTGGGGCGGGATAGGCACCGGGGAGCTGTTTTTT. Translation: CASSPWGGIGTGELFF.

The chain combines TRBV7-2 with TRBJ2-2, with D tentatively TRBD1 (6 bases). The V end lost 3 bases, the J end lost 0 bases, and 11 bases lay between the germline ends. Germline V gene data show CDR1 as SGHTA and CDR2 as FQGNSA. This CDR3 contains 16 residues. The CDR3 sequence is CASSFPGVANTGELFF. For the CDR3, the DNA is TGTGCCAGCAGCTTTCCAGGGGTGGCGAACACCGGGGAGCTGTTTTTT.

About this clonotype itself: At one boundary the junction diverges from the germline segment, which might be a read error. The chain couples TRBV27 to TRBJ2-3; 11 nucleotides agree with TRBD2. Germline V lookup: CDR1 MNHEY, CDR2 SMNVEV (reference sequence). CDR3 length equals 15 residues. The CDR3 DNA reads as TGTGCCAGCAGTTCCGGGACTAGCGGCACAGATCCGCAGTATTTT. Its protein product is CASSSGTSGTDPQYF.

This clonotype has more than one count but fewer than ten. The rearrangement uses TRBV12-3 or TRBV12-4 and TRBJ2-7; the match to TRBD1 covers 10 bases. Unmatched junction bases numbered 2, after V lost 2 bases and J lost 1 base. There are 15 residues in the CDR3. The CDR3 DNA reads as TGTGCCAGCAGTTTATCGGGACAGGGGTCCTACGAGCAGTACTTC. Translated: CASSLSGQGSYEQYF.

The J gene is TRBJ2-7, the V gene TRBV5-1; D not resolved. Germline V gene data show CDR1 as SGHRS and CDR2 as YFSETQ. The CDR3 is 14 residues long. The V end lost 0 bases, the J end lost 0 bases, and 7 bases lay between the germline ends. The CDR3 protein is CASSLVTASYEQYF. For the CDR3, the DNA is TGCGCCAGCAGCTTGGTCACGGCCTCCTACGAGCAGTACTTC.

This clonotype was detected many times. This rearrangement joins TRBV12-3 or TRBV12-4 to TRBJ2-1; TRBD2 is a possible D gene (6 bases). CDR3 length: 14 residues. Trimming shortened V by 3 bases and J by 4 bases, and 10 bases separated the two germline ends. This CDR3 is CASSLGLGYNEQFF. The CDR3 DNA reads as TGTGCCAGCAGTTTGGGACTGGGGTACAATGAGCAGTTCTTC.

The chain employs TRBV6-5 and TRBJ2-7; TRBD1 matches 10 bases. The CDR3 runs to 18 residues. In germline, CDR1 is MNHEY, CDR2 SVGAGI. Trimming took 0 bases from V and 5 from J; bases not matched to a gene: 13. The DNA of the CDR3 is TGTGCCAGCAGTTACTCCTACAGGACAGGGGGTTTTTGGGACGAGCAGTACTTC. Translated: CASSYSYRTGGFWDEQYF.

This clonotype has a handful of counts. The rearrangement uses TRBV7-9 and TRBJ2-5; no definite D call. This CDR3 comprises 13 residues. Germline values: CDR1 SEHNR, CDR2 FQNEAQ (reference sequence). V was clipped by 4 bases and J by 5 bases, with 11 bases between them. The DNA of the CDR3 is TGTGCCAGCAGCTCAGGTCTCCCCGAGACCCAGTACTTC. Protein: CASSSGLPETQYF. Filled out from reference TRBV7-9 and TRBJ2-5, the complete variable domain reads DTGVSQNPRHKITKRGQNVTFRCDPISEHNRLYWYRQTLGQGPEFLTYFQNEAQLEKSRLLSDRFSAERPKGSFSTLEIQRTEQGDSAMYLCASSSGLPETQYFGPGTRLLVL.

V usage is TRBV29-1 and J usage is TRBJ2-7; possibly TRBD2 for D (5 bases). The V end was cut by 2 bases, the J end by 4 bases, with 12 bases between. Germline V gene data show CDR1 as SQVTM and CDR2 as ANQGSEA. The CDR3 covers 13 residues. CDR3 coding DNA: TGCAGCGTTGAATCCACTGAGGGTTACGAGCAGTACTTC. Encoded protein: CSVESTEGYEQYF.

This clonotype turned up a few times. The V and J genes are TRBV4-3 and TRBJ2-2, with unresolved D. CDR3 length equals 18 residues. Trimming took off 1 base at V and 3 bases at J, with 18 bases between the two ends. The V gene's germline CDR1 is LGHNA and CDR2 YSLEER. As DNA, the CDR3 is TGCGCCAGCAGCCAAGGCGCCGGTAGACCGCGCGACACCGGGGAGCTGTTTTTT. Protein: CASSQGAGRPRDTGELFF.

The CDR3 spells CASSQDLRDTTEAFF. The CDR3, as DNA: TGTGCCAGCAGCCAAGATCTGCGGGATACAACTGAAGCTTTCTTT. V usage is TRBV14 and J usage is TRBJ1-1; unclear D gene. Trimming removed 0 bases from V and 5 bases from J, with 13 bases in between. The V gene's germline CDR1 is SGHDN and CDR2 FVKESK. The CDR3 has 15 amino acids.

In this sample, this clonotype turned up a few times. The V gene is TRBV4-2, the J gene TRBJ1-1; possible D gene TRBD1, 5 bases. This CDR3 spans 13 amino acids. V dropped 4 bases and J dropped 6 bases, with 12 bases sitting between them. Looked up from germline, CDR1 is LGHNA and CDR2 is YNFKEQ. The CDR3 is CASSPETVPEAFF. The CDR3 nucleotides read TGTGCCAGCAGCCCCGAGACAGTCCCTGAAGCTTTCTTT.

This clonotype has a count of ten or more. This rearrangement joins TRBV9 to TRBJ2-3; 8 bases match TRBD2. The CDR3 spans 16 residues. The ends lost 3 bases at V and 1 base at J; junction bases unmatched: 7. CDR1 is SGDLS and CDR2 is YYNGEE in the germline V gene. The CDR3 region is CASSGLSGKGTDTQYF. The CDR3 DNA reads as TGTGCCAGCAGCGGGCTTAGCGGGAAAGGCACAGATACGCAGTATTTT. The complete variable domain, with remaining parts taken from reference TRBV9 and TRBJ2-3, reads DSGVTQTPKHLITATGQRVTLRCSPRSGDLSVYWYQQSLDQGLQFLIQYYNGEERAKGNILERFSAQQFPDLHSELNLSSLELGDSALYFCASSGLSGKGTDTQYFGPGTRLTVL.

This clonotype was seen repeatedly, ten times or more. This chain links TRBV29-1 with TRBJ2-2; TRBD1 is a possible D gene (6 bases). CDR1 SQVTM and CDR2 ANQGSEA come from the germline V gene. Trimming left V 7 bases short and J 0 bases short, with 12 bases between. The CDR3 totals 14 residues. CDR3 sequence: CSAGGQSNTGELFF. The CDR3 bases are TGCAGCGCCGGCGGACAGTCGAACACCGGGGAGCTGTTTTTT.

The chain uses TRBV7-9 and TRBJ2-1; TRBD1 is a possible D gene (6 bases). The V gene lost 1 base and the J gene lost 9 bases, with 10 bases spanning the gap. The CDR3 is 13 residues long. The germline gives CDR1 SEHNR, CDR2 FQNEAQ (reference sequence). CDR3 bases: TGTGCCAGCAGCTTAGTTGGGGGCATTGAGCAGTTCTTC. Amino acids: CASSLVGGIEQFF.

The chain couples TRBV29-1 to TRBJ2-4, with 9 nucleotides matching TRBD1. CDR1 is SQVTM, CDR2 ANQGSEA, per germline. Trimming removed 8 bases from V and 3 bases from J; junction bases left unmatched: 5. This CDR3 spans 13 amino acids. The DNA for the CDR3 is TGCAGCCATCGGACAGGGGACAAAAACATTCAGTACTTC. Amino acids: CSHRTGDKNIQYF.

This clonotype occurred many times. The V and J genes are TRBV7-8 and TRBJ1-5; unclear D gene. Trimming left V 2 bases short and J 4 bases short, with 9 bases between. This CDR3 has 14 residues. Germline-derived CDR1 and CDR2 are SGHVS and FQNEAQ. The CDR3 is CASSLFPLNQPQHF. The CDR3 DNA is TGTGCCAGCAGCTTATTCCCTCTTAATCAGCCCCAGCATTTT.

The chain carries TRBV2 and TRBJ2-5, with TRBD2 identical over 12 bases. Trimming at V came to 5 bases and at J to 4 bases, leaving 11 bases not matched to a gene. The germline gives CDR1 SNHLY, CDR2 FYNNEI. The CDR3 contains 17 residues. CDR3 nucleotides: TGTGCCAGCAGTCCGAACAAACTAGCGGGAGGATCAGAGACCCAGTACTTC. Its protein is CASSPNKLAGGSETQYF.